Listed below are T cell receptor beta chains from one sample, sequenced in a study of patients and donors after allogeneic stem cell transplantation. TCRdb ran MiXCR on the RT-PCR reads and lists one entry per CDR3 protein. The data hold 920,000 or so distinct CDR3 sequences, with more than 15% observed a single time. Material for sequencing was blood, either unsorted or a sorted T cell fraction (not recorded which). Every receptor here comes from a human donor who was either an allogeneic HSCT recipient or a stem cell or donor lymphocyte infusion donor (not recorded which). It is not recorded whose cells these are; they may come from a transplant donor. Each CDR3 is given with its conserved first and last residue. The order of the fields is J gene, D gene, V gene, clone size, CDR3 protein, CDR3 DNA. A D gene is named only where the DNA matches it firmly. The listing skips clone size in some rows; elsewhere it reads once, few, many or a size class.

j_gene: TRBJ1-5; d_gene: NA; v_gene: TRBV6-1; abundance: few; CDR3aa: CASRENTGPQHF; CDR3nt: TGTGCCAGCAGGGAGAATACAGGGCCCCAGCATTTT
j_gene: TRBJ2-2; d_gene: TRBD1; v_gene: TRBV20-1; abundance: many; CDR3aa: CSAGDRVTTGELFF; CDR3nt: TGCAGTGCCGGGGACAGGGTGACCACCGGGGAGCTGTTTTTT
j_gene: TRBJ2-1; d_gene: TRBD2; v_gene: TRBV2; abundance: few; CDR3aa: CASRPGTSGTNEQFF; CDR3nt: TGTGCCAGCAGACCCGGGACTAGCGGAACCAATGAGCAGTTCTTC
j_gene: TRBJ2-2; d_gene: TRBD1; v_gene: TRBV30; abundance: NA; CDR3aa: CAWWTGNTGELFF; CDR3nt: TGTGCCTGGTGGACAGGGAACACCGGGGAGCTGTTTTTT
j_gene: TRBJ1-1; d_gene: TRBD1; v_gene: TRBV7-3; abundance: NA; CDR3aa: CASNLGQAEAFF; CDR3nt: TGTGCCAGCAACCTTGGACAGGCTGAAGCTTTCTTT
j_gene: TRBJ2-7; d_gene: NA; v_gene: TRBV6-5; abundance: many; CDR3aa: CASSSPAKQSYEQYF; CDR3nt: TGTGCCAGCAGTTCCCCTGCTAAACAGAGCTACGAGCAGTACTTC
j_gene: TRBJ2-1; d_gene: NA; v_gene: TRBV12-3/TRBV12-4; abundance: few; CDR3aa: CASSRTASEQFF; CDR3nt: TGTGCCAGCAGTCGGACTGCCTCGGAGCAGTTCTTC
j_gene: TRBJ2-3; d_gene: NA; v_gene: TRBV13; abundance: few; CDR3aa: CASSLSRLGTVRSTDTQYF; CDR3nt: TGTGCCAGCAGCTTATCCCGCCTGGGTACGGTCAGAAGCACAGATACGCAGTATTTT
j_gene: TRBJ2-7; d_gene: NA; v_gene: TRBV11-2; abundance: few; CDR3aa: CASSLAGSEIDEQYF; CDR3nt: TGTGCCAGCAGCTTAGCCGGGAGTGAGATCGACGAGCAGTACTTC
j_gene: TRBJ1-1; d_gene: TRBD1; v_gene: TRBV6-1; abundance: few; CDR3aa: CASSLSNAGTVNTEAFF; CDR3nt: TGTGCCAGCAGCCTTTCCAATGCCGGGACAGTAAACACTGAAGCTTTCTTT
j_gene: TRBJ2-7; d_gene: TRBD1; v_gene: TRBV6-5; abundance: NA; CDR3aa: CASSYPGQGDEQYF; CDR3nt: TGTGCCAGCAGTTACCCGGGACAGGGGGACGAGCAGTACTTC
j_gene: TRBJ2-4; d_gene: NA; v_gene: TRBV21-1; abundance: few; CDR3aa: CASSKDLRALAKNIQYF; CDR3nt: TGTGCCAGCAGCAAAGATCTAAGGGCGTTAGCCAAAAACATTCAGTACTTC
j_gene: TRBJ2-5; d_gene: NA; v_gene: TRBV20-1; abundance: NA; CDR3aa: CSAPRTTTSRETQYF; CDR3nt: TGCAGTGCCCCGAGGACAACGACTAGTAGGGAGACCCAGTACTTC
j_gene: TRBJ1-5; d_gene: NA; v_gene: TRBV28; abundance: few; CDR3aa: CASSFKGTPANQPQHF; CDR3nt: TGTGCCAGCAGTTTTAAGGGCACCCCGGCCAATCAGCCCCAGCATTTT
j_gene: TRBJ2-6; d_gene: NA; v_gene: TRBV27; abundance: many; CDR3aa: CASSLRPSSGANVLTF; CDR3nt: TGTGCCAGCAGTTTGCGGCCGAGCTCTGGGGCCAACGTCCTGACTTTC
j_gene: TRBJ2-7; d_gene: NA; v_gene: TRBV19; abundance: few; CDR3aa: CASSKLRQTNEQYF; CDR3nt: TGTGCCAGTAGCAAGCTCCGACAGACTAACGAGCAGTACTTC
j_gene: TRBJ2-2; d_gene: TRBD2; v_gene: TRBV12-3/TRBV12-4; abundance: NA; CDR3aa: CASGLAGPTGELFF; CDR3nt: TGTGCCTCCGGGCTAGCGGGACCTACCGGGGAGCTGTTTTTT
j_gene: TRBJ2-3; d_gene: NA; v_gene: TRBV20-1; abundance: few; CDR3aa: CSATDGSVVTDTQYF; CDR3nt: TGCAGTGCTACGGATGGTAGCGTGGTCACAGATACGCAGTATTTT
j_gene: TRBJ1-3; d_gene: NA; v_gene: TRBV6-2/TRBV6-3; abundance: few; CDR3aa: CASSNGHISGNTIYF; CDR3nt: TGTGCCAGCAGTAACGGACATATCTCTGGAAACACCATATATTTT
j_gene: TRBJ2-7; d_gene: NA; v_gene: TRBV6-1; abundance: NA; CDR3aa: CASSQIGGYSYEQYF; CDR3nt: TGTGCCAGCAGCCAGATTGGGGGATACTCCTACGAGCAGTACTTC
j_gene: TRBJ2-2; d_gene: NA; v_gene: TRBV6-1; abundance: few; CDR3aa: CASSAEGGRTGELFF; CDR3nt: TGTGCCAGCAGTGCGGAGGGGGGTCGCACCGGGGAGCTGTTTTTT
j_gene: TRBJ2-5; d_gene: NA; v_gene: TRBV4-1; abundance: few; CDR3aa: CASSQVFTLQETQYF; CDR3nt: TGCGCCAGCAGCCAAGTTTTTACCTTACAAGAGACCCAGTACTTC
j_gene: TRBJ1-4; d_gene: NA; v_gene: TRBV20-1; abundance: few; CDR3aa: CSARVTAEGSPEKLFF; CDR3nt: TGCAGTGCTAGAGTAACGGCGGAAGGGAGCCCGGAAAAACTGTTTTTT
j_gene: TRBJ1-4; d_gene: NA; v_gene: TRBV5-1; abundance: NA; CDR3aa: CASSLLRRDGEKLFF; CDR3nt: TGCGCCAGCAGCTTGCTAAGGAGGGACGGTGAAAAACTGTTTTTT
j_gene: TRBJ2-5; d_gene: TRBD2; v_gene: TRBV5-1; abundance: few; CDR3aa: CASSSRLAAAQETQYF; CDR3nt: TGCGCCAGCAGCTCGAGACTAGCGGCCGCCCAAGAGACCCAGTACTTC
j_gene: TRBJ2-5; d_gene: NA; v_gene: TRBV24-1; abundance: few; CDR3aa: CATSASQETQYF; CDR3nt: TGTGCCACCAGTGCCTCGCAAGAGACCCAGTACTTC
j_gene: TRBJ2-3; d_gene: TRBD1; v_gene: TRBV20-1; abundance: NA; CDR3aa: CSARGIGDRTSTDTQYF; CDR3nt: TGCAGTGCTAGAGGTATCGGGGACAGGACTAGCACAGATACGCAGTATTTT
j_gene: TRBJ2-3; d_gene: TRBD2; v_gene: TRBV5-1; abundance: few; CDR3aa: CASSLVSGRAADTQYF; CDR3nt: TGCGCCAGCAGCTTGGTTAGCGGGAGGGCCGCAGATACGCAGTATTTT
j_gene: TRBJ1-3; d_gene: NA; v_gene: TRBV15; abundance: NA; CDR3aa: CATSRDGLRAGNTIYF; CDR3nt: TGTGCCACCAGCAGAGACGGACTGAGGGCTGGAAACACCATATATTTT
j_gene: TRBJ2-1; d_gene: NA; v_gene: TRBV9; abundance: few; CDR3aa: CASSVVRANEQFF; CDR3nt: TGTGCCAGCAGCGTAGTCAGGGCCAATGAGCAGTTCTTC
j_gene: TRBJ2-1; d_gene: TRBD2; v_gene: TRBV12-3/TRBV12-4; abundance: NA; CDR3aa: CASRARGGKDNEQFF; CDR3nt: TGTGCCAGCAGGGCCCGGGGAGGGAAAGACAATGAGCAGTTCTTC
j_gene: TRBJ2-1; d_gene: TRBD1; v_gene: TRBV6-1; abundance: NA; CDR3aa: CASTRGQGDNEQFF; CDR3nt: TGTGCCAGCACGAGGGGACAGGGAGACAATGAGCAGTTCTTC
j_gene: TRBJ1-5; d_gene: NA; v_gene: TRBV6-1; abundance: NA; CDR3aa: CASGGQGRNQPQHF; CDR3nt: TGTGCCAGCGGGGGACAAGGTCGCAATCAGCCCCAGCATTTT
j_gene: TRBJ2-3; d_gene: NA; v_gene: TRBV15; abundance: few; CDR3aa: CATSRGEVDPYF; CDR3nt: TGTGCCACCAGCAGAGGTGAAGTAGATCCGTATTTT
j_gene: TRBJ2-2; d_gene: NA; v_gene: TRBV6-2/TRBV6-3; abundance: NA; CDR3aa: CASSYSRGTGELFF; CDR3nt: TGTGCCAGCAGTTACTCGCGGGGAACCGGGGAGCTGTTTTTT
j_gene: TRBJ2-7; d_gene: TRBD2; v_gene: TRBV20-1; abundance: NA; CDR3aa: CSAPGTSGYEQYF; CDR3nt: TGCAGTGCTCCAGGGACTAGCGGTTACGAGCAGTACTTC
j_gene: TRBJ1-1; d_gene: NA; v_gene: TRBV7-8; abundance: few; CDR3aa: CASSSAETGNTEAFF; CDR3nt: TGTGCCAGCAGCTCCGCCGAGACAGGGAACACTGAAGCTTTCTTT
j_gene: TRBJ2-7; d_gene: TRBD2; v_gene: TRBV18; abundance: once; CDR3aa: CASSPEGLAGPKKYF; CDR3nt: TGTGCCAGCTCACCTGAAGGACTAGCGGGACCTAAGAAGTACTTC
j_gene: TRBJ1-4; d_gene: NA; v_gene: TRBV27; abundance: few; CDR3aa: CASSYWGPGLGNEKLFF; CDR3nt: TGTGCCAGCAGTTATTGGGGGCCGGGATTGGGTAATGAAAAACTGTTTTTT
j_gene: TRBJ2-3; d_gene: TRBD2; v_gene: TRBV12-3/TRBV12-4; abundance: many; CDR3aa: CASSKRGASTDTQYF; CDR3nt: TGTGCCAGCAGCAAGCGGGGGGCTAGCACAGATACGCAGTATTTT
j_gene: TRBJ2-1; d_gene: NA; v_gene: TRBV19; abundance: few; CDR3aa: CASSIRGASLNEQFF; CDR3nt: TGTGCCAGTAGTATTCGGGGGGCGTCCCTAAATGAGCAGTTCTTC
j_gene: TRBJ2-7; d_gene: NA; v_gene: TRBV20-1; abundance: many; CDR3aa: CSAGSGGRLYEQYF; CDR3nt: TGCAGTGCTGGTAGTGGGGGGCGTCTCTACGAGCAGTACTTC
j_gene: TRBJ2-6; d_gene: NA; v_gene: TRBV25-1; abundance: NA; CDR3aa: CASSRTGPGANVLTF; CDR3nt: TGTGCCAGCAGTCGCACAGGGCCCGGGGCCAACGTCCTGACTTTC
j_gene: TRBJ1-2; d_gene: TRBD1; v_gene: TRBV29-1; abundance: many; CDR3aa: CSVGQGAGGYTF; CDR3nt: TGCAGCGTTGGACAGGGGGCTGGAGGCTACACCTTC
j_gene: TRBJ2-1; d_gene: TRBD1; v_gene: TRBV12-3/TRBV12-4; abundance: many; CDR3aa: CASIEGAVLYNEQFF; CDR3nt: TGTGCCAGCATCGAGGGGGCAGTTCTATACAATGAGCAGTTCTTC